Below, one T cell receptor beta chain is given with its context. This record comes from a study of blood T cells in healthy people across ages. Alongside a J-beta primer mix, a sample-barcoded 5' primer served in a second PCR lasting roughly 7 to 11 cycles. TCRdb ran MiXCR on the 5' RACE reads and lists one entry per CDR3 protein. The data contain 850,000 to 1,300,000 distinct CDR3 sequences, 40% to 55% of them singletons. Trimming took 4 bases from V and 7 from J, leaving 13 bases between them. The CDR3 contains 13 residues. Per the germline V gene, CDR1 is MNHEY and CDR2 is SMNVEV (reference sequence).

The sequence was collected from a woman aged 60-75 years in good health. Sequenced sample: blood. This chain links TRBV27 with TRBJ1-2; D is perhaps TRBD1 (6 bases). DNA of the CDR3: TGTGCCAGCAGTTCCAGGGGCTATGGTGGCTACACCTTC. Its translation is CASSSRGYGGYTF.